The clone carrying this T cell receptor beta chain appeared once. Its antigen is not known. Produced via immunoSEQ multiplex PCR; TCRdb's table is partial and in-frame only. The sample has about 96,000 clones; more than 80% are singletons. These data come from a study of OX40 agonist ivuxolimab in advanced cancers. Study-level background: Patients were treated with intravenous ivuxolimab, dosed at 0.01 to 10 mg/kg and infused every 2 weeks. The study's findings and limits: CD8+ T cells (on average) carried more expanded clones than CD4+ T cells. Patients who responded partially at 0.1-3.0 mg/kg showed clonal expansion ranking among the lowest.

This CDR3 is built from 13 residues. V lost 4 bases and J 7 bases, leaving 10 bases between the germline ends. Germline lookup yields CDR1 KGHSH and CDR2 LQKENI. This clonotype was obtained from an adult with an advanced solid tumor such as melanoma, head and neck, liver or kidney cancer. Here the sequenced sample was CD4+ or CD8+ T cells sorted from blood, taken in a trial of the OX40 agonist ivuxolimab. The chain employs TRBV18 and TRBJ1-4, with D perhaps TRBD1 (5 bases). The CDR3 sequence: CASSRDSVEKLFF. The CDR3 nucleotides read TGTGCCAGCTCACGCGACAGCGTTGAAAAACTGTTTTTT.